The rows below give T cell receptor beta chains drawn from one sample of a study of cytotoxic CD8 clonotypes in ibrutinib-treated CLL. Assay used: immunoSEQ multiplex PCR; TCRdb lists only in-frame clones, some missing. The data show 9,000 to 13,000 clones, over 60% seen once. The source was PBMCs, collected at disease progression, from a patient treated with ibrutinib. All receptors come from a human donor with chronic lymphocytic leukemia. The conserved cysteine and the conserved F or W are not part of the CDR3 here. D genes are given only for firm matches.

v_gene: TRBV28
d_gene: TRBD2
len: 12
CDR3aa: ASGGSGRAHEQF

v_gene: TRBV7-2
d_gene: TRBD1
len: 12
CDR3aa: ASSTTGGAEKLF

v_gene: TRBV7-8
d_gene: NA
len: 10
CDR3aa: ASSLGLDTQY

v_gene: TRBV11-2
d_gene: NA
len: 16
CDR3aa: ASSLESTAHGAKNIQY

v_gene: TRBV5-1
d_gene: NA
len: 11
CDR3aa: ASSLGRADTQY

v_gene: TRBV7-2
d_gene: NA
len: 13
CDR3aa: ASSLGVVVGETQY

v_gene: TRBV30
d_gene: NA
len: 10
CDR3aa: AWSRWNTEAF

v_gene: TRBV2
d_gene: NA
len: 11
CDR3aa: ASRGHYNQPQH

v_gene: TRBV2
d_gene: TRBD1
len: 13
CDR3aa: ASSEAGNRGETQY

v_gene: TRBV15
d_gene: NA
len: 13
CDR3aa: ATSRERTVNTEAF

v_gene: TRBV7-3
d_gene: NA
len: 11
CDR3aa: ASSLGGLETQY

v_gene: TRBV19
d_gene: NA
len: 9
CDR3aa: ASSRQRQQF

v_gene: TRBV4-1
d_gene: NA
len: 12
CDR3aa: ASSQGGSNYGYT

v_gene: TRBV7-3
d_gene: NA
len: 16
CDR3aa: ASSYLPRNTLGTDTQY

v_gene: TRBV30
d_gene: TRBD2
len: 14
CDR3aa: AWSVGLAGMYNEQF

v_gene: TRBV28
d_gene: TRBD2
len: 12
CDR3aa: ASSLSGRVETQY

v_gene: TRBV5-8
d_gene: NA
len: 14
CDR3aa: ASSFHLGSSHYEQY

v_gene: TRBV7-8
d_gene: TRBD2
len: 13
CDR3aa: ASSNSGLSYNEQF

v_gene: TRBV20-1
d_gene: NA
len: 9
CDR3aa: SARGHNEQF

v_gene: TRBV6-5
d_gene: NA
len: 11
CDR3aa: ASSSPGGYEQF

v_gene: TRBV10-3
d_gene: NA
len: 15
CDR3aa: AISDAEEGPMNTEAF

v_gene: TRBV6-5
d_gene: NA
len: 12
CDR3aa: ASLPSTVNYGYT

v_gene: TRBV9
d_gene: TRBD2
len: 13
CDR3aa: ASSASSSGLETQY

v_gene: TRBV29-1
d_gene: NA
len: 11
CDR3aa: SVSRDGTYEQY

v_gene: TRBV12-5
d_gene: NA
len: 13
CDR3aa: ASATIQVLSDTQY

v_gene: TRBV14
d_gene: NA
len: 6
CDR3aa: ASSPPF

v_gene: TRBV28
d_gene: NA
len: 11
CDR3aa: ASSFTTNEKLF

v_gene: TRBV27
d_gene: NA
len: 10
CDR3aa: ASRRITGELF

v_gene: TRBV10-3
d_gene: NA
len: 12
CDR3aa: AISETLQYNEQF

v_gene: TRBV7-9
d_gene: NA
len: 10
CDR3aa: ASSFGYNEQF

v_gene: TRBV7-2
d_gene: TRBD2
len: 15
CDR3aa: ASSTGLAGGPRETQY

v_gene: TRBV9
d_gene: NA
len: 13
CDR3aa: ASSVGKGPEETQY

v_gene: TRBV19
d_gene: NA
len: 11
CDR3aa: ASSRHLAYEQY

v_gene: TRBV7-2
d_gene: TRBD2
len: 14
CDR3aa: ASSQDPSGRTYEQY

v_gene: TRBV11-2
d_gene: NA
len: 10
CDR3aa: ATLGGDHEQY

v_gene: TRBV2
d_gene: NA
len: 13
CDR3aa: ASSPTGAPSYEQY

v_gene: TRBV29-1
d_gene: NA
len: 12
CDR3aa: SVEESEARETQY

v_gene: TRBV19
d_gene: NA
len: 15
CDR3aa: ASSIAGHIYSNQPQH

v_gene: TRBV6-5
d_gene: TRBD1
len: 13
CDR3aa: ASSYRTGAGNTIY

v_gene: TRBV9
d_gene: TRBD1
len: 13
CDR3aa: ASSPGQTSGNTIY

v_gene: TRBV11-2
d_gene: NA
len: 13
CDR3aa: ASSLDRGDTDTQY

v_gene: TRBV19
d_gene: TRBD2
len: 11
CDR3aa: ASSRTSYNEQF

v_gene: TRBV15
d_gene: TRBD2
len: 17
CDR3aa: ATSREALGSGSGTDTQY

v_gene: TRBV30
d_gene: NA
len: 9
CDR3aa: AWSVGNTIY

v_gene: TRBV7-9
d_gene: TRBD1
len: 14
CDR3aa: ASSFEVGQGPQPQH

v_gene: TRBV5-1
d_gene: NA
len: 12
CDR3aa: ASSDGGPSNEQF

v_gene: TRBV5-1
d_gene: TRBD1
len: 13
CDR3aa: ASSLRTGPGNTIY

v_gene: TRBV27
d_gene: TRBD1
len: 15
CDR3aa: ASSRGPPDRGLGEQY

v_gene: TRBV7-9
d_gene: NA
len: 9
CDR3aa: ASSPQETQY

v_gene: TRBV5-1
d_gene: TRBD1
len: 13
CDR3aa: ASSRKTGPQETQY